Listed here are 28 T cell receptor beta chains from one sample, sequenced in a study of T-cell memory formation after mild COVID-19. TCRdb analysed the 5' RACE reads with MiXCR anew, one entry per CDR3 protein. The sample lists approximately 450,000 distinct CDR3 sequences, over 15% occurring once. The sample taken for sequencing was PBMCs or a T cell subset sorted from them (not recorded which). The receptors were gathered from an adult woman who had mild COVID-19 (a few samples of this study predate the infection). Cell type and time point are not known.

This chain connects TRBV7-3 to TRBJ2-1; 7 bases line up with TRBD1. Germline trimming cut 1 base from V and 10 bases from J; bases unmatched to any gene: 7. CDR3 length equals 14 residues. Germline values: CDR1 SGHTA, CDR2 FQGTGA. The CDR3, as DNA: TGTGCCAGCAGCTTAAGACAGGGAGCGCAGGAGCAGTTCTTC. This encodes CASSLRQGAQEQFF.

V and J are TRBV25-1 and TRBJ1-1; D not resolved. V shed 4 bases and J shed 6 bases, with 3 bases lying between them. CDR3 length: 10 residues. Germline V gene sequence: CDR1 MGHDK, CDR2 SYGVNS. As DNA, the CDR3 is TGTGCCAGCAGTGGTTCTGAAGCTTTCTTT. The encoded protein is CASSGSEAFF.

As to this clonotype: A much larger clone lies one base from this, so it may be a read error. This chain connects TRBV12-3 or TRBV12-4 to TRBJ2-3, with D unclear. Trimming removed 2 bases at V and 5 bases at J, with 5 bases between. The CDR3 length is 12 residues. The CDR3 coding sequence is TGTGCCAGCAGTTTACTAGAAGATACGCAGTATTTT. Its translation: CASSLLEDTQYF.

The chain carries TRBV5-1 and TRBJ2-3, with D uncertain. The CDR3 loop spans 15 amino acids. The germline gives CDR1 SGHRS, CDR2 YFSETQ. The V end lost 0 bases, the J end lost 2 bases, and 10 bases lay between the germline ends. The CDR3 loop is CASSLEGLLTDTQYF. In DNA, the CDR3 is TGCGCCAGCAGCTTGGAGGGTCTACTCACAGATACGCAGTATTTT.

The chain has TRBV6-5 and TRBJ2-1; TRBD1 matches 9 bases. Losses at the gene ends were 2 bases for V and 9 bases for J; bases not matched to a gene: 8. Per the germline V gene, CDR1 is MNHEY and CDR2 is SVGAGI. The CDR3 has 15 amino acids. CDR3 nucleotides: TGTGCCAGCAGTTACCGGGACAGGGCGTTCGGTGAGCAGTTCTTC. Protein sequence: CASSYRDRAFGEQFF.

The chain uses TRBV2 and TRBJ2-5; either TRBD1 or TRBD2 may fit D (6 bases each). The germline gives CDR1 SNHLY, CDR2 FYNNEI. The CDR3 runs 17 residues. V was trimmed by 8 bases and J by 2 bases, leaving 24 bases between them. Here the CDR3 reads CASGGRPGEGGQETQYF. In nucleotides, the CDR3 is TGTGCCAGCGGGGGGCGCCCCGGAGAAGGGGGACAAGAGACCCAGTACTTC.

This sequence joins TRBV7-8 and TRBJ1-1, with D hard to call. V lost 2 bases, J lost 2 bases, and 12 bases lay in between. CDR1 SGHVS and CDR2 FQNEAQ come from the germline V gene. CDR3 length: 15 amino acids. The CDR3 DNA is TGTGCCAGCAGCTTACGTCGGGGAACAAACACTGAAGCTTTCTTT. Residues: CASSLRRGTNTEAFF.

This clonotype has only one observation. This CDR3 reads CASSFGTTVYEQYF. CDR3 nucleotide sequence: TGTGCCAGCAGTTTCGGGACTACCGTCTACGAGCAGTACTTC. V and J are TRBV6-5 and TRBJ2-7, with TRBD2 matching over 7 bases. V gave up 4 bases and J gave up 3 bases; unmatched junction bases: 6. This CDR3 is 14 amino acids long. CDR1 and CDR2 (germline): MNHEY, SVGAGI.

A few counts support this clonotype. CDR3 sequence: CSVWGGSDQGSTDTQYF. In DNA form, the CDR3 reads TGCAGCGTTTGGGGCGGGTCCGACCAGGGGAGCACAGATACGCAGTATTTT. The chain is built from TRBV29-1 and TRBJ2-3; perhaps TRBD1 as D (6 bases). CDR3 length: 17 residues. Germline CDR1 and CDR2: SQVTM and ANQGSEA. V dropped 5 bases and J dropped 0 bases, with 21 bases sitting between them.

The CDR3 is CASSQISGSRARSYEQYF. In nucleotides, the CDR3 is TGCGCCAGCAGTCAAATAAGTGGCAGCAGGGCACGCTCCTACGAGCAGTACTTC. The chain recombines TRBV23-1 with TRBJ2-7; D perhaps matches TRBD1 (5 bases). TRBV23-1 is an ORF, with its function uncertain. This CDR3 region has 18 residues. The V gene lost 2 bases and the J gene lost 0 bases, with 20 bases spanning the gap.

The chain employs TRBV18 and TRBJ2-1; 9 bases agree with TRBD2. V lost 4 bases, J lost 3 bases, and 4 bases stayed unmatched. Germline values: CDR1 KGHSH, CDR2 LQKENI. The CDR3 runs 15 residues. The CDR3 loop is CASSRASGIYNEQFF. CDR3 coding DNA: TGTGCCAGCTCACGTGCTAGCGGGATCTACAATGAGCAGTTCTTC.

This clonotype was seen a few times. The chain has TRBV5-4 and TRBJ2-2; 7 nucleotides agree with TRBD1. The V gene end was trimmed by 4 bases and the J gene end by 6 bases; junction bases not matched to a gene: 3. This CDR3 has 13 amino acids. Germline CDR1 reads SGHNT; CDR2 reads YYREEE (reference sequence). CDR3 loop: CASSDQGAGELFF. DNA for the CDR3: TGTGCCAGCAGCGACCAGGGGGCCGGGGAGCTGTTTTTT.

This clonotype was detected ten times or more. This chain connects TRBV5-1 to TRBJ2-1; D remains unclear. Germline CDR1 and CDR2: SGHRS and YFSETQ. V shed 7 bases and J shed 1 base, with 12 bases lying between them. The CDR3 contains 14 residues. CDR3 residues: CASVGPNSYNEQFF. DNA for the CDR3: TGCGCCAGCGTCGGACCCAATTCCTACAATGAGCAGTTCTTC.

J is TRBJ1-1 and V is TRBV11-2; 10 positions match TRBD1. Looked up from germline, CDR1 is SGHAT and CDR2 is FQNNGV. Unmatched junction bases numbered 3, after V lost 4 bases and J lost 4 bases. The CDR3 totals 14 residues. The DNA for the CDR3 is TGTGCCAGCAGCTGGGGGGACAGGGGCACTGAAGCTTTCTTT. Translated, it gives CASSWGDRGTEAFF.

Only one count was recorded for this clonotype. The gene calls are TRBV12-3 or TRBV12-4 and TRBJ1-5; tentatively, D is TRBD1 (5 bases). The CDR3 totals 15 residues. V lost 6 bases to trimming and J lost 5 bases, with 17 bases between them. CDR3 nucleotides: TGTGCCAGCAGCCCGCAGGGTAGGGGCGATCAGCCCCAGCATTTT. Protein: CASSPQGRGDQPQHF.

The V call is TRBV6-6, the J call TRBJ2-2; TRBD1 or TRBD2 may be the D gene (6 bases each). The CDR3 consists of 15 residues. With 6 bases removed from V and 0 bases from J, the gap between germline ends came to 11 bases. Per germline, CDR1 MNHNY and CDR2 SVGAGI (reference sequence). For the CDR3, the DNA is TGTGCCAGCAGAACGGGGGCAACGAACACCGGGGAGCTGTTTTTT. This codes for CASRTGATNTGELFF.

V usage is TRBV7-9 and J usage is TRBJ1-2; D uncertain. CDR3 length: 15 residues. The V gene's germline CDR1 is SEHNR and CDR2 FQNEAQ (reference sequence). V was pared by 1 base and J by 4 bases, with 13 bases between. The CDR3 reads CASSLVAASVYGYTF. As DNA, the CDR3 is TGTGCCAGCAGCTTAGTGGCCGCAAGCGTCTATGGCTACACCTTC.

This clonotype came up a few times. This chain links TRBV12-3 or TRBV12-4 with TRBJ2-1, with D possibly being TRBD2 (6 bases). The CDR3 has 15 residues. Trimming shortened V by 5 bases and J by 5 bases, and 16 bases separated the two germline ends. CDR3 loop: CASSLRRGLDNEQFF. The CDR3, as DNA: TGTGCCAGCAGTCTAAGGCGGGGTCTCGACAATGAGCAGTTCTTC.

This clonotype showed up just once. This chain joins TRBV20-1 and TRBJ2-5, with D maybe TRBD2 (6 bases). This CDR3 has 14 amino acids. Trimming took 2 bases from V and 2 from J, leaving 12 bases between them. Germline loops: CDR1 DFQATT, CDR2 SNEGSKA (reference sequence). In DNA, the CDR3 is TGCAGTGCTAGAAAGGGCGGGAAGCAAGAGACCCAGTACTTC. Encoded protein: CSARKGGKQETQYF.

The chain has TRBV29-1 and TRBJ2-6, with D uncertain. V lost 4 bases to trimming and J lost 4 bases, with 8 bases between them. This CDR3 is 13 amino acids long. CDR1 and CDR2 from the germline V gene are SQVTM and ANQGSEA. The CDR3 region has the DNA TGCAGCGTTGGGCAGAACGGGGCCAACGTCCTGACTTTC. This sequence encodes CSVGQNGANVLTF.

The genes are TRBV6-1 and TRBJ1-1; D gene unclear. The germline V and J ends were trimmed by 10 bases and 1 base, with 19 bases remaining between them. The CDR3 sequence is 15 residues long. The germline CDR1 and CDR2 sequences are MNHNS and SASEGT. CDR3 sequence: CATIYRPNRNTEAFF. The DNA of the CDR3 is TGTGCCACCATCTATCGACCCAACAGGAACACTGAAGCTTTCTTT.

The J gene is TRBJ1-5, the V gene TRBV10-3; D is uncertain. V was shortened by 6 bases and J by 2 bases, with 8 bases between the two germline ends. Germline CDR1 is ENHRY and CDR2 is SYGVKD. This CDR3 comprises 13 residues. The CDR3 nucleotides read TGTGCCATCAGAAAAGAGGGCAATCAGCCCCAGCATTTT. Translated: CAIRKEGNQPQHF.

This clonotype has ten or more counts. The V call is TRBV7-6, the J call TRBJ2-1, with 8 bases identical to TRBD2. The ends lost 1 base at V and 9 bases at J; junction bases unmatched: 5. Germline CDR1 is SGHVS and CDR2 is FNYEAQ. There are 14 residues in the CDR3. Written as DNA, the CDR3 is TGTGCCAGCAGCTTAGTATCCCTAGCGGGTGAGCAGTTCTTC. Translating it yields CASSLVSLAGEQFF.

This clonotype was counted a few times. The chain links TRBV29-1 to TRBJ1-2; 7 bases match TRBD1. Germline assignment: CDR1 SQVTM and CDR2 ANQGSEA. Trimming removed 4 bases from V and 0 bases from J; junction bases left unmatched: 5. CDR3 length: 14 amino acids. The CDR3 nucleotides read TGCAGCGTTGGGGACAGCAATACTAACTATGGCTACACCTTC. Translating it yields CSVGDSNTNYGYTF.

This clonotype was observed a handful of times. The V gene is TRBV2, the J gene TRBJ2-7; 10 nucleotides match TRBD2. V dropped 1 base and J dropped 3; count of bases not matched to a gene: 18. CDR1 SNHLY and CDR2 FYNNEI come from the germline V gene. This CDR3 has 20 residues. The CDR3 reads CASSEVSGPSSGGALYEQYF. CDR3 nucleotides: TGTGCCAGCAGTGAAGTTTCGGGACCCTCTAGCGGGGGAGCACTCTACGAGCAGTACTTC.

The chain uses TRBV7-9 and TRBJ2-5, with TRBD2 identical over 8 bases. The CDR3 sequence is 16 residues long. V trimming: 3 bases; J trimming: 2 bases; junction bases outside the gene matches: 8. Per germline, CDR1 SEHNR and CDR2 FQNEAQ (reference sequence). CDR3: CASSLGPIAGQETQYF. DNA for the CDR3: TGTGCCAGCAGCTTGGGTCCCATAGCGGGACAAGAGACCCAGTACTTC.

The chain carries TRBV5-1 and TRBJ1-1; tentative D call: TRBD1 (5 bases). Germline V lookup: CDR1 SGHRS, CDR2 YFSETQ. V was shortened by 4 bases and J by 7 bases, with 17 bases between the two germline ends. The CDR3 sequence is 14 residues long. The DNA for the CDR3 is TGCGCCAGCAGCCAGTCGGGACCGAACTATGAAGCTTTCTTT. The encoded protein is CASSQSGPNYEAFF.

The chain is built from TRBV6-5 and TRBJ2-2; the match to TRBD1 covers 7 bases. The ends lost 6 bases at V and 6 bases at J; junction bases unmatched: 7. This CDR3 spans 14 amino acids. CDR1 is MNHEY, CDR2 SVGAGI, per germline. This CDR3 is CASRRIQGAGELFF. DNA of the CDR3: TGTGCCAGCAGACGGATCCAGGGGGCCGGGGAGCTGTTTTTT.